This TCR beta chain was identified in a study of cytomegalovirus exposure and HLA in healthy donors. 13 Jbeta primers and 60 Vbeta primers were used for the PCR. Sequencing was performed with immunoSEQ multiplex PCR; in TCRdb, only in-frame clones are kept and a portion is missing. This sample carries some 150,000 clones, approximately 76% of them seen once, and the ten largest clones take 1.3% to 1.5%. Note on this clone: The antigen remains unidentified.

Study-wide findings and caveats: As a later analysis showed, several of the most significant clusters appeared to be linked to common viral pathogens. In vitro data verified a few CMV-associated chains as specific for CMV antigens.

The clonotype originates from a man between 60 and 75 years old in good health and CMV-seronegative. Sequenced: PBMCs.

The CDR3 sequence is CASSQGGNLAYEQYF. CDR3 in DNA: TGTGCCAGCAGCCAGGGAGGGAACCTTGCCTACGAGCAGTACTTC. This sequence joins TRBV5-6 and TRBJ2-7; 7 bases line up with TRBD2. Trimming at V came to 4 bases and at J to 2 bases, leaving 9 bases not matched to a gene. In germline, CDR1 is SGHDT, CDR2 YYEEEE. There are 15 residues in the CDR3. Variable domain in full (rest from reference TRBV5-6 and TRBJ2-7): DAGVTQSPTHLIKTRGQQVTLRCSPKSGHDTVSWYQQALGQGPQFIFQYYEEEERQRGNFPDRFSGHQFPNYSSELNVNALLLGDSALYLCASSQGGNLAYEQYFGPGTRLTVT.